This T cell receptor (beta chain) was found in a study of CD8+ T cells in alopecia areata (dated by TCRdb to the late 2010s). Context from the whole study: Treated patients were enrolled in an open-label pilot trial of oral tofacitinib at 5 to 10 mg twice daily for moderate-to-severe alopecia areata. Patients received tofacitinib for 6 to 18 months and were then followed off drug for 6 months to check for delayed response and recurrence. The SALT score, which quantifies the percentage of affected scalp surface area, was used to measure disease severity in treated patients. To study T cell clonal expansion in alopecia areata, the researchers applied high-throughput TCRbeta sequencing to both the C3H/HeJ mouse model and human patients. On the human side, TCRbeta sequencing was run on scalp tissue and on sorted CD4+ and CD8+ peripheral blood T cells from healthy controls and from alopecia areata patients with either patchy or totalis/universalis disease. Biopsies were taken from tofacitinib-treated patients at baseline and at 4 and 24 weeks of treatment, and a later scalp biopsy was taken in several of the tofacitinib-treated patients. Scalp clonality was compared across normal scalp (n=4), patchy alopecia areata scalp (n=8), and alopecia totalis/universalis scalp (n=8). RNA was obtained with the PAXgene miRNA kit for fixed scalp, the miRNeasy kit for PBMCs, and the RNeasy kit for mouse skin. Amplification of TCRbeta CDR3 regions was done by immunoSEQ multiplex PCR using 35 Vbeta forward primers and 13 Jbeta reverse primers.

The paper as a whole reports these results and caveats: The treated cohort was small, with a single nonresponder, so links between baseline CD8+ expansion and response need larger studies. Tofacitinib significantly lowered scalp clonality and the number of expanded CD8+ clones among the top 100 scalp clones. Unlike mouse skin, which is dominated by gammadelta T cells, normal human skin has resident alphabeta T cells that are also sequenced, and this complicates analysis of the scalp TCR repertoire. Higher clonality and more expanded CD8+ clones were observed in lesional scalp than in normal scalp, particularly in alopecia totalis/universalis, a finding suggestive of antigenic drive. Shared TCR sequences between patients were less evident than in mice, which may be partly attributable to HLA diversity in the patient population. Many expanded lesional clones were found to persist in scalp and blood during tofacitinib treatment, and relapse after treatment cessation may be partly explained by this persistence.

As concerns this clone: Which antigen it targets is not known. Base qualities are not recorded, but no much larger clone differs from it by a single base.

Counted from cysteine to phenylalanine, this CDR3 has 12 amino acids. Only the CDR3 part of the read is kept: 36 bases, read in frame from the first base. Trimming costs V 0 bases and J 10 bases, and their ends lie 7 bases apart. From the germline V gene (reference sequence), CDR1 is MNHEY and CDR2 is SMNVEV. Library preparation used the immunoSEQ multiplex PCR assay. RNA was extracted from all samples and reverse transcribed into cDNA as template for TCR sequencing. SuperScript III was used to make first-strand cDNA, primed with a 2:1 mix of oligo-dT and random hexamers. A synthetic immune receptor repertoire was used to assess amplification bias, and residual bias was removed computationally. Turning to the authors' computational methods: Raw reads were preprocessed to remove errors, and CDR3 was defined by IMGT conventions from the conserved cysteine to phenylalanine. Clonality was computed by normalizing Shannon entropy by log2 of the number of productive unique TCRs and subtracting the result from 1. Whether scalp clones were CD4 or CD8 was inferred by matching scalp TCRbeta sequences against CD4 and CD8 repertoires sorted from blood. As stored in TCRdb, this immuneACCESS dataset retains in-frame rearrangements with V and J assigned. A fraction of the clones does not appear; measured against another copy, unresolved V genes explain less than half of the discrepancy, and the remainder lacks a known reason. Clonal size and the V and J genes are those of that table, whereas D and trimming came from the DNA. For this sample the table gives roughly 100,000 clones, of which approximately 84% were detected only once. The ten largest clones take up 8.5% to 14% of the sample.

The treatment or condition label, as the study defines it: oral pan-JAK inhibitor, 5-10 mg twice daily. Lesional scalp punch biopsies and peripheral blood were obtained from alopecia areata patients. PBMCs were isolated by density centrifugation and stained for CD3, CD4 and CD8, after which CD4+ and CD8+ T cells were sorted on a FACSAria. The V and J segments used are TRBV27 and TRBJ2-1; the D gene cannot be resolved reliably. This sequence was found in a human donor with alopecia areata. Sequenced material: CD8+ T cells sorted from blood, taken at approximately week 30, from a patient treated with tofacitinib. The CDR3 corresponds to CASSLSSGEQFF. The sequenced DNA is TGTGCCAGCAGTTTATCCTCCGGAGAGCAGTTCTTC.